The rows below give T cell receptor beta chains drawn from one sample of a study of human thymus T cells. TCRdb's table, derived via immunoSEQ multiplex PCR, lists solely in-frame clones and lacks some. The sample records roughly 120,000 clones, around 95% being singletons. Input material: thymus tissue. The receptors were gathered from a boy younger than two with a congenital heart defect but otherwise immunologically healthy. The CDR3 runs from the conserved cysteine through the conserved F or W. A D gene is named only where the DNA matches it firmly. For some rows the clone size is stated as once, few or many, or as a class when expanded; others skip it.

V gene: TRBV2; J gene: TRBJ1-2; clone size: .; D gene: .; CDR3 protein: CASRTEDGYTF; CDR3 DNA: TGTGCCAGCAGAACGGAGGATGGCTACACCTTC
V gene: TRBV9; J gene: TRBJ2-2; clone size: .; D gene: .; CDR3 protein: CASSSRTATGELFF; CDR3 DNA: TGTGCCAGCAGCTCACGGACAGCCACCGGGGAGCTGTTTTTT
V gene: TRBV5-5; J gene: TRBJ1-1; clone size: .; D gene: .; CDR3 protein: CASRSGGPNTEAFF; CDR3 DNA: TGTGCCAGCAGAAGCGGCGGCCCGAACACTGAAGCTTTCTTT
V gene: TRBV1; J gene: TRBJ2-3; clone size: .; D gene: .; CDR3 protein: CTSSQDWRANRDTQYF; CDR3 DNA: TGCACCAGCAGCCAAGATTGGAGGGCCAATAGAGATACGCAGTATTTT
V gene: TRBV4-2; J gene: TRBJ1-1; clone size: .; D gene: .; CDR3 protein: CASSQWGTRERTEAFF; CDR3 DNA: TGTGCCAGCAGCCAATGGGGAACCAGGGAACGGACTGAAGCTTTCTTT
V gene: TRBV28; J gene: TRBJ1-4; clone size: .; D gene: .; CDR3 protein: CASSCVDRSNEKLFF; CDR3 DNA: TGTGCCAGCAGTTGTGTCGACAGGAGCAATGAAAAACTGTTTTTT
V gene: TRBV6-1; J gene: TRBJ1-5; clone size: once; D gene: TRBD1; CDR3 protein: CASSAGTGVKF; CDR3 DNA: TGTGCCAGCAGTGCTGGGACAGGGGTAAAGTTT
V gene: TRBV14; J gene: TRBJ2-6; clone size: .; D gene: .; CDR3 protein: CASSRYSGANVLTF; CDR3 DNA: TGTGCCAGCAGCCGGTACTCTGGGGCCAACGTCCTGACTTTC
V gene: TRBV7-9; J gene: TRBJ1-2; clone size: .; D gene: .; CDR3 protein: CASSLPEEGLYGYTF; CDR3 DNA: TGTGCCAGCAGCTTACCCGAGGAGGGGCTATATGGCTACACCTTC
V gene: TRBV4-3; J gene: TRBJ2-3; clone size: .; D gene: .; CDR3 protein: CASSQVPKYTQYF; CDR3 DNA: TGCGCCAGCAGCCAAGTCCCGAAATATACGCAGTATTTT
V gene: TRBV10-2; J gene: TRBJ2-7; clone size: .; D gene: .; CDR3 protein: CASSESTGIEQYF; CDR3 DNA: TGCGCCAGCAGTGAGTCGACAGGCATCGAGCAGTACTTC
V gene: TRBV2; J gene: TRBJ1-1; clone size: .; D gene: TRBD1; CDR3 protein: CASSEAPGTDPMNTEAFF; CDR3 DNA: TGTGCCAGCAGTGAGGCGCCGGGGACAGACCCTATGAACACTGAAGCTTTCTTT
V gene: TRBV18; J gene: TRBJ1-1; clone size: .; D gene: TRBD1; CDR3 protein: CASSPLGTANTEAFF; CDR3 DNA: TGTGCCAGCTCACCCCTAGGGACAGCGAACACTGAAGCTTTCTTT
V gene: TRBV6-5; J gene: TRBJ2-5; clone size: .; D gene: .; CDR3 protein: CASSYDLPGPKETQYF; CDR3 DNA: TGTGCCAGCAGTTACGATCTCCCAGGGCCTAAAGAGACCCAGTACTTC